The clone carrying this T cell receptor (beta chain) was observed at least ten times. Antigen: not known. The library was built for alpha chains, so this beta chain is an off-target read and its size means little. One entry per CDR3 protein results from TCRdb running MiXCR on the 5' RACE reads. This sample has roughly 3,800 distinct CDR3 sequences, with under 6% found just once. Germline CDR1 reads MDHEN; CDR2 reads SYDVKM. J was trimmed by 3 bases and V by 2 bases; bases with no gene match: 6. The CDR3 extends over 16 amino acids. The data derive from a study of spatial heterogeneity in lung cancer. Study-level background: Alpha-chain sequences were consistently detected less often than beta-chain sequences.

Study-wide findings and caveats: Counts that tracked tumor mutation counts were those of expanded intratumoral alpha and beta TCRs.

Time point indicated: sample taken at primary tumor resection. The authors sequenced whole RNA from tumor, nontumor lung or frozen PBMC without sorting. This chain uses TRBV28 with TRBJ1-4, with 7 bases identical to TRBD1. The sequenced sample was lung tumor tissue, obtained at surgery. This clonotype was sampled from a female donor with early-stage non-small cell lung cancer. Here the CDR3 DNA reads TGTGCCAGCAGTTTAAGGGTTACAGGGGCTAATGAAAAACTGTTTTTT. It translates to CASSLRVTGANEKLFF.